Below are 21 T cell receptor beta chains sequenced from a single sample in a study of radiation and T cells in renal cell carcinoma. Time point: baseline pretreatment blood. Treatment reported: 15 Gy SBRT to primary tumor, nephrectomy 4 weeks later. Generated by immunoSEQ multiplex PCR, the TCRdb table keeps only in-frame clones and is missing some. The sample has some 100,000 clones; approximately 83% are singletons. The source material was blood, sampled from a patient whose treatment included radiotherapy and nephrectomy. These receptors were obtained from a man aged 55-75 years with renal cell carcinoma.

The CDR3 region is CASSLAGTPYGYTF. The CDR3 nucleotides read TGTGCCAGCAGCTTAGCGGGGACGCCCTATGGCTACACCTTC. This chain uses TRBV7-2 with TRBJ1-2, with D possibly being TRBD1 (5 bases). The CDR3 loop spans 14 amino acids. CDR1 SGHTA and CDR2 FQGNSA come from the germline V gene. Between the trimmed V and J ends, which lost 0 bases and 4 bases, there was a span of 9 bases.

V gene TRBV19 combines with J gene TRBJ1-3; the D is unclear. The germline gives CDR1 LNHDA, CDR2 SQIVND (reference sequence). The CDR3 is made up of 13 amino acids. V shed 6 bases and J shed 5 bases, with 11 bases lying between them. The CDR3 DNA follows: TGTGCCAGTAGCGCCGGGCCGAGAAACACCATATATTTT. Amino acid sequence: CASSAGPRNTIYF.

This sequence joins TRBV15 and TRBJ2-5; no definite D call. The CDR3 has 14 residues. Germline V gene data show CDR1 as LNHNV and CDR2 as YYDKDF (reference sequence). With 1 base removed from V and 2 bases from J, the gap between germline ends came to 8 bases. In DNA, the CDR3 is TGTGCCACCAGCAGAGTGCCAGCTCAAGAGACCCAGTACTTC. Its translation: CATSRVPAQETQYF.

V usage is TRBV23-1 and J usage is TRBJ2-1; D is uncertain. TRBV23-1 falls under the ORF class, with uncertain function. There are 10 residues in the CDR3. The ends were cut back, 4 bases at V and 9 bases at J, with 4 bases in the middle. The CDR3 protein is CASSLGEQFF. CDR3 DNA sequence: TGCGCCAGCAGTCTCGGTGAGCAGTTCTTC.

This sequence joins TRBV29-1 and TRBJ2-5; 9 bases line up with TRBD1. The V segment lost 8 bases and the J segment 5 bases; nucleotides outside the gene matches: 9. Germline CDR1 reads SQVTM; CDR2 reads ANQGSEA. CDR3 length: 13 amino acids. The CDR3 nucleotides are TGCAGCACACCACAGGGGGCGAGGGAGACCCAGTACTTC. Amino acid sequence: CSTPQGARETQYF. The complete variable domain, with remaining parts taken from reference TRBV29-1 and TRBJ2-5, reads SAVISQKPSRDICQRGTSLTIQCQVDSQVTMMFWYRQQPGQSLTLIATANQGSEATYESGFVIDKFPISRPNLTFSTLTVSNMSPEDSSIYLCSTPQGARETQYFGPGTRLLVL.

V is TRBV7-9 and J is TRBJ2-1, with TRBD2 identical over 8 bases. This CDR3 is built from 15 residues. Germline trimming cut 5 bases from V and 9 bases from J; bases unmatched to any gene: 12. Germline V CDR1 and CDR2: SEHNR, FQNEAQ (reference sequence). The CDR3 bases are TGTGCCAGCAGCGTCATTAGCGGGAAAACGCGTGAGCAGTTCTTC. This encodes CASSVISGKTREQFF.

The rearrangement links TRBV6-5 to TRBJ2-1, with D perhaps being TRBD1 or TRBD2 (5 bases each). The germline V gene encodes CDR1 MNHEY and CDR2 SVGAGI. The CDR3 loop spans 16 amino acids. V lost 4 bases and J 12 bases, leaving 25 bases between the germline ends. The CDR3 region is CASSSSARGADELQFF. In DNA form, the CDR3 reads TGTGCCAGCAGTTCCTCCGCGAGGGGCGCCGATGAATTGCAGTTCTTC.

The chain carries TRBV10-3 and TRBJ1-1; no reliable D call. The CDR3 is 15 residues long. The ends were cut back, 0 bases at V and 4 bases at J, with 12 bases in the middle. Germline V gives CDR1 ENHRY, CDR2 SYGVKD. The CDR3 DNA follows: TGTGCCATCAGTGAGTCGTCAGCGGTCGTCACTGAAGCTTTCTTT. Its translation is CAISESSAVVTEAFF.

This chain uses TRBV2 with TRBJ2-1; 8 nucleotides agree with TRBD2. V lost 6 bases to trimming and J lost 4 bases; unmatched junction nucleotides: 8. CDR3 length: 15 amino acids. Germline V gene sequence: CDR1 SNHLY, CDR2 FYNNEI. CDR3 bases: TGTGCCAGCAGGGGCCAAAGCGGGGGTTACAATGAGCAGTTCTTC. Its protein is CASRGQSGGYNEQFF.

The chain joins TRBV6-1 to TRBJ2-7, with 7 bases identical to TRBD1. Germline values: CDR1 MNHNS, CDR2 SASEGT. V dropped 8 bases and J dropped 4; count of bases not matched to a gene: 8. The CDR3 spans 13 residues. The CDR3 sequence is CASLRQGTYEQYF. CDR3 DNA sequence: TGTGCCAGCCTACGACAGGGAACTTACGAGCAGTACTTC.

The chain uses TRBV6-5 and TRBJ1-5; 7 bases fit TRBD1. Trimming removed 0 bases from V and 5 bases from J; junction bases left unmatched: 7. CDR3 length: 16 amino acids. Germline CDR1 reads MNHEY; CDR2 reads SVGAGI. The CDR3 protein is CASSYSPRGSDQPQHF. The CDR3 DNA reads as TGTGCCAGCAGTTACTCTCCCAGGGGGTCCGATCAGCCCCAGCATTTT.

This clone was counted ten times or more. CDR3 sequence: CASSPLGQGENTEAFF. The CDR3 region has the DNA TGTGCCAGCAGCCCTCTCGGACAGGGAGAGAACACTGAAGCTTTCTTT. The chain has TRBV13 and TRBJ1-1, with TRBD1 identical over 8 bases. The CDR3 loop spans 16 amino acids. The germline gives CDR1 PRHDT, CDR2 FYEKMQ (reference sequence). Trimming cost V 5 bases and J 1 base; bases outside gene matches: 9.

The chain links TRBV28 to TRBJ1-4; 10 bases fit TRBD1. The V and J ends lost 7 bases and 12 bases, in that order; junction bases with no gene match: 11. The CDR3 contains 14 residues. The V gene's germline CDR1 is MDHEN and CDR2 SYDVKM. In DNA form, the CDR3 reads TGTGCCAGCACTCCTTGGACAGGGGGGGGCGAACTGTTTTTT. It encodes CASTPWTGGGELFF.

The sample holds a few counts of this clone. The chain couples TRBV27 to TRBJ2-6; D gene unclear. The CDR3 totals 20 residues. The germline V and J ends were trimmed by 0 bases and 0 bases, with 18 bases remaining between them. Germline assignment: CDR1 MNHEY and CDR2 SMNVEV (reference sequence). CDR3 sequence: CASSLSSPQGRRSGANVLTF. CDR3 nucleotide sequence: TGTGCCAGCAGTTTATCCAGCCCCCAAGGCCGACGCTCTGGGGCCAACGTCCTGACTTTC. Full variable domain (rest looked up from reference TRBV27 and TRBJ2-6): EAQVTQNPRYLITVTGKKLTVTCSQNMNHEYMSWYRQDPGLGLRQIYYSMNVEVTDKGDVPEGYKVSRKEKRNFPLILESPSPNQTSLYFCASSLSSPQGRRSGANVLTFGAGSRLTVL.

The chain uses TRBV7-9 and TRBJ2-1; 9 nucleotides line up with TRBD2. The CDR3 sequence is 16 residues long. The J segment lost 3 bases and the V segment lost 4 bases, leaving 7 bases of the junction unmatched. The germline gives CDR1 SEHNR, CDR2 FQNEAQ (reference sequence). The CDR3 bases are TGTGCCAGCAGCTCGTTAGCGGGGGCCGACTACAATGAGCAGTTCTTC. Protein sequence: CASSSLAGADYNEQFF.

This chain joins TRBV6-5 and TRBJ2-7; D is possibly TRBD1 or TRBD2 (5 bases each). The ends were cut back, 2 bases at V and 6 bases at J, with 20 bases in the middle. The CDR3 runs 16 residues. Germline V gene data show CDR1 as MNHEY and CDR2 as SVGAGI. This chain's CDR3 is CASSYASLGVGVEQYF. Here the CDR3 DNA reads TGTGCCAGCAGTTACGCTAGCTTGGGGGTGGGGGTCGAGCAGTACTTC.

The J gene is TRBJ2-7, the V gene TRBV7-9; TRBD2 agrees at 9 bases. The germline CDR1 and CDR2 sequences are SEHNR and FQNEAQ (reference sequence). V was pared by 5 bases and J by 2 bases, with 7 bases of the junction left unmatched. The CDR3 loop spans 15 amino acids. The CDR3 loop reads CASSVSGRGTYEQYF. The CDR3 DNA follows: TGTGCCAGCAGCGTTAGCGGGAGAGGAACCTACGAGCAGTACTTC.

V and J are TRBV7-2 and TRBJ1-1; tentatively, D is TRBD1 (6 bases). The V gene's germline CDR1 is SGHTA and CDR2 FQGNSA. V was trimmed by 3 bases and J by 4 bases, leaving 12 bases between them. CDR3 length: 14 residues. DNA of the CDR3: TGTGCCAGCAGCTTGAGCGGGGGCGGCACTGAAGCTTTCTTT. Residues: CASSLSGGGTEAFF.

This clone was seen a handful of times. The rearrangement uses TRBV29-1 and TRBJ1-2, with 7 positions matching TRBD1. Germline V lookup: CDR1 SQVTM, CDR2 ANQGSEA. Germline trimming cut 3 bases from V and 4 bases from J; bases unmatched to any gene: 2. The CDR3 has 12 residues. The CDR3 bases are TGCAGCGTTGAGGACAGGCGCTATGGCTACACCTTC. Its translation is CSVEDRRYGYTF.

V gene TRBV5-5 combines with J gene TRBJ2-7; maybe TRBD1 (5 bases). Trimming shortened V by 0 bases and J by 3 bases, and 10 bases separated the two germline ends. The germline gives CDR1 SGHKS, CDR2 YYEKEE (reference sequence). CDR3 length equals 14 residues. The CDR3 region has the DNA TGTGCCAGCAGCTTGGTACAGGTGTTCTACGAGCAGTACTTC. This codes for CASSLVQVFYEQYF.

The rearrangement joins TRBV5-5 to TRBJ2-3, with 7 positions matching TRBD1. Losses at the gene ends were 2 bases for V and 0 bases for J; bases not matched to a gene: 6. CDR1 is SGHKS, CDR2 YYEKEE, per germline (reference sequence). This CDR3 has 16 amino acids. The chain's CDR3 is CASSFRDSLSTDTQYF. CDR3 nucleotides: TGTGCCAGCAGCTTTAGGGACAGCCTTAGCACAGATACGCAGTATTTT.